The rows below give T cell receptor beta chains drawn from one sample of a study of blood T cell repertoires in COVID-19. The table came from immunoSEQ multiplex PCR; TCRdb's copy has only in-frame clones and leaves some out. The sample lists fewer than 400,000 clones; 89% were seen once. Sequencing was performed on PBMCs or T cells enriched from blood (not recorded which). These receptors were collected from a man in his 60s who had recovered from COVID-19. The CDR3 runs from the conserved cysteine through the conserved F or W. The D gene is left open where the match is weak. Where a row states a size, it is once, few, many or the class of an expanded clone; other rows omit it.

>TRBJ1-2|TRBD1|.|TRBV28
TGTGCCAGCAGTGAAGACAGGGGGGCCTATGGCTACACCTTC
CASSEDRGAYGYTF
>TRBJ2-1|.|.|TRBV11-2
TGTGCCAGCAGCTTATACTCGGGCTCCTACAATGAGCAGTTCTTC
CASSLYSGSYNEQFF
>TRBJ1-5|TRBD1|few|TRBV4-2
TGTGCCAGCAGCCCGACAGGGGTTCAGCCCCAGCATTTT
CASSPTGVQPQHF
>TRBJ1-4|TRBD1|.|TRBV28
TGTGCCAGCAGTTTAATCTCACAGGGGACAACTAATGAAAAACTGTTTTTT
CASSLISQGTTNEKLFF
>TRBJ2-7|.|.|TRBV13
TGTGCCAGCAGCTTACGGTCCTACGAGCAGTACTTC
CASSLRSYEQYF
>TRBJ1-2|.|.|TRBV14
TGTGCCAGCAGCCCAGAAGGCGCAGGGCGGCCTCTCTATGGCTACACCTTC
CASSPEGAGRPLYGYTF
>TRBJ2-2|.|few|TRBV5-1
TGCGCCAGCAGCTACCGACAGGAAATCGTCGGGGAGCTGTTTTTT
CASSYRQEIVGELFF
>TRBJ2-1|.|once|TRBV5-1
TGCGCCAGCAGCTTGGCTCGGGGAGGAGAGCAGTTCTTC
CASSLARGGEQFF
>TRBJ2-7|.|.|TRBV5-6
TGTGCCAGCAGCTTGCAGGTTGACGAGCAGTACTTC
CASSLQVDEQYF
>TRBJ1-5|TRBD1|once|TRBV2
TGTGCCAGCAGGACCGCAGGGGGGATGCGCAATCAGCCCCAGCATTTT
CASRTAGGMRNQPQHF
>TRBJ2-2|.|.|TRBV9
TGTGCCAGCAGCGTAGCGATCAGCGGGGAGCTGTTTTTT
CASSVAISGELFF
>TRBJ2-3|.|.|TRBV5-5
TGTGCCAGCAGCTACCACAGAGATACGCAGTATTTT
CASSYHRDTQYF
>TRBJ1-2|.|once|TRBV3-1/TRBV3-2
TGTGCCAGCAGCCAAGCAAGACGGAGCTATGGCTACACCTTC
CASSQARRSYGYTF
>TRBJ1-5|TRBD1|.|TRBV19
TGTGCCAGTAGTATAGAAGGACAGGGCGGATATAGCAATCAGCCCCAGCATTTT
CASSIEGQGGYSNQPQHF
>TRBJ1-4|TRBD1|.|TRBV28
TGTGCCAGCAGTTTACGGGGACAGGGACCCACTAATGAAAAACTGTTTTTT
CASSLRGQGPTNEKLFF
>TRBJ1-2|TRBD1|.|TRBV7-2
TGTGCCAGCAGCTCCTGGTCGGGACAGGGATACTATGGCTACACCTTC
CASSSWSGQGYYGYTF
>TRBJ2-7|TRBD2|.|TRBV10-3
TGTGCCATCCGGGGGCTAGCGGGGGCCTACGAGCAGTACTTC
CAIRGLAGAYEQYF
>TRBJ2-7|.|.|TRBV6-2/TRBV6-3
TGTGCCAGCAGTTACGCAGGTCTCGCCTACGAGCAGTACTTC
CASSYAGLAYEQYF
>TRBJ1-1|.|.|TRBV6-5
TGTGCCAGCAAAGGGGACTTATACACTGAAGCTTTCTTT
CASKGDLYTEAFF
>TRBJ1-4|.|.|TRBV4-2
TGTGCCAGCAGCCCAGCGGCACAGGGATTTGAAAAACTGTTTTTT
CASSPAAQGFEKLFF
>TRBJ1-2|TRBD1|.|TRBV18
TGTGCCAGCTCACCAAGACAGGGGGATGGCTACACCTTC
CASSPRQGDGYTF
>TRBJ2-7|TRBD2|.|TRBV10-3
TGTGCCATCAGTGAGTTAGCGGGACGAGGGGAGCAGTACTTC
CAISELAGRGEQYF
>TRBJ2-2|.|.|TRBV6-5
TGTGCCAGCAGTTACTTTGGACAGAGACACACCGGGGAGCTGTTTTTT
CASSYFGQRHTGELFF
>TRBJ1-2|.|.|TRBV18
TGTGCCAGCTCACCCTACAGGGCCAAAAACTATGGCTACACCTTC
CASSPYRAKNYGYTF
>TRBJ2-1|.|.|TRBV12-3/TRBV12-4
TGTGCCAGCCTTGGGGGAGGACGGCATGAGCAGTTCTTC
CASLGGGRHEQFF
>TRBJ2-1|TRBD2|.|TRBV7-9
TGTGCCAGCAGCTTAGGGACTAGCGGGAGTAGAGATGAGCAGTTCTTC
CASSLGTSGSRDEQFF
>TRBJ1-1|TRBD1|.|TRBV9
TGTGCCAGCAGCGCCCCCGAGGGACAGGGGTACGACACTGAAGCTTTCTTT
CASSAPEGQGYDTEAFF
>TRBJ2-7|.|.|TRBV30
TGTGCCTGGAGTACGGACTATGGCTACGAGCAGTACTTC
CAWSTDYGYEQYF
>TRBJ2-5|TRBD2|.|TRBV28
TGTGCCAGCGGGACTAGCGGGAAGCAAGAGACCCAGTACTTC
CASGTSGKQETQYF
>TRBJ2-2|.|.|TRBV2
TGTGCCAGCAGTGATTCTAGGTTGCAGCCGAACACCGGGGAGCTGTTTTTT
CASSDSRLQPNTGELFF
>TRBJ1-3|.|.|TRBV6-5
TGTGCCAGCAGCCGAGGGAGGGGGGGAAACACCATATATTTT
CASSRGRGGNTIYF
>TRBJ2-3|.|.|TRBV18
TGTGCCAGCTCAACCCGCCAGAACGGGGTAGATACGCAGTATTTT
CASSTRQNGVDTQYF
>TRBJ1-5|.|.|TRBV5-5
TGTGCCAGCAGCTTGAGGGTTCGGGGGGCCGATCAGCCCCAGCATTTT
CASSLRVRGADQPQHF
>TRBJ1-5|.|.|TRBV28
TGTGCCAGCAGTTTATACAGCGGGGGCAATCAGCCCCAGCATTTT
CASSLYSGGNQPQHF
>TRBJ1-5|TRBD1|.|TRBV11-2
TGTGCCAGCAGCGCCCGAGGGGGCCAGCCCCAGCATTTT
CASSARGGQPQHF
>TRBJ2-5|TRBD1|.|TRBV18
TGTGCCAGCTCACCAGGGTCAGGGGGCTGGCGGACCCAGTACTTC
CASSPGSGGWRTQYF
>TRBJ2-7|.|.|TRBV12-3/TRBV12-4
TGTGCCAGCAGCCGAGAGGTTAGGGAGCAGTACTTC
CASSREVREQYF
>TRBJ2-7|.|.|TRBV3-1/TRBV3-2
TGTGCCAGCAGCCAAGATCTGGGGGGGGCTTACTACGAGCAGTACTTC
CASSQDLGGAYYEQYF
>TRBJ1-3|TRBD1|once|TRBV9
TGTGCCAGCAGCGTAGCCGGGACAGAGGATGGAAACACCATATATTTT
CASSVAGTEDGNTIYF
>TRBJ1-4|.|once|TRBV19
TGTGCCAGTAGTATAGATCTTCGGGACACACCCGTCTTGGGAAAACTGTTTTTT
CASSIDLRDTPVLGKLFF
>TRBJ1-5|.|.|TRBV5-5
TGTGCCAGCAGCTTGGTACGTCAGGATCAGCCCCAGCATTTT
CASSLVRQDQPQHF
>TRBJ2-7|TRBD2|.|TRBV23-1
TGCGCCAGCGTCCAGACACTAGCGGGAGGTCAGGTCCACGAGCAGTACTTC
CASVQTLAGGQVHEQYF
>TRBJ2-2|TRBD1|.|TRBV19
TGTGCCAGTAGTCTTCCCGGGACAGGGGACACCGGGGAGCTGTTTTTT
CASSLPGTGDTGELFF
>TRBJ1-1|.|.|TRBV19
TGTGCCAGTAGTACCCAGGGGAACACTGAAGCTTTCTTT
CASSTQGNTEAFF
>TRBJ2-1|.|.|TRBV5-4
TGTGCCAGCAGCTTGATCCTCACCGCAGGTGAGCAGTTCTTC
CASSLILTAGEQFF
>TRBJ1-5|.|.|TRBV7-3
TGTGCCAGCAGCTTCCCAGGTCAGCCCCAGCATTTT
CASSFPGQPQHF
>TRBJ2-1|TRBD2|.|TRBV4-1
TGCGCCAGCAGCCTCGGACTAGCGGGTAACTCCTACAATGAGCAGTTCTTC
CASSLGLAGNSYNEQFF
>TRBJ1-1|.|once|TRBV4-3
TGCGCCAGCAGCCAAGATTACAAGGGACTCACTGAAGCTTTCTTT
CASSQDYKGLTEAFF
>TRBJ2-2|TRBD2|few|TRBV6-2/TRBV6-3
TGTGCCAGCAGTTCACGGACTAGCGGGTACACCGGGGAGCTGTTTTTT
CASSSRTSGYTGELFF
>TRBJ1-4|TRBD1|.|TRBV5-5
TGTGCCAGCAGCTTAGGGACAGGGGGTGAAAAACTGTTTTTT
CASSLGTGGEKLFF
>TRBJ2-7|.|once|TRBV2
TGTGCCAGCAGCGCCGGTTATATAGGACTGACCTACGAGCAGTACTTC
CASSAGYIGLTYEQYF
>TRBJ2-7|TRBD1|.|TRBV5-6
TGTGCCAGCAGCTTCGGGACAGGGCTCCCGGCAAATTACGAGCAGTACTTC
CASSFGTGLPANYEQYF
>TRBJ2-2|.|.|TRBV18
TGTGCCAGCTCACTTCAGAACACCGGGGAGCTGTTTTTT
CASSLQNTGELFF
>TRBJ2-2|TRBD2|.|TRBV3-1/TRBV3-2
TGTGCCAGCAGCCTAGCGGGCGCGAACACCGGGGAGCTGTTTTTT
CASSLAGANTGELFF
>TRBJ2-2|.|.|TRBV21-1
TGTGCCAGCAGCAAAGATGACACTCTAAAGAACACCGGGGAGCTGTTTTTT
CASSKDDTLKNTGELFF